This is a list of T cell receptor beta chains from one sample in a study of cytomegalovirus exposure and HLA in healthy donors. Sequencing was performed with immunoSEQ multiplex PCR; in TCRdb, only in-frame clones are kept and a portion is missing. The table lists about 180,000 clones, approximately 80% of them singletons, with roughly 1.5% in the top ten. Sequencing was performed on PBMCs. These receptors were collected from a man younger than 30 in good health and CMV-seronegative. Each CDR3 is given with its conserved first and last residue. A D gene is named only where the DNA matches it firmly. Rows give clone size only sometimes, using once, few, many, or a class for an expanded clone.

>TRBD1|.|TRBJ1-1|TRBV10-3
TGTGCCATCAGTGAGTCGTCGGGGCAGGGGGGCACTGAAGCTTTCTTT
CAISESSGQGGTEAFF
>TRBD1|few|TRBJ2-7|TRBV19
TGTGCCAGTAGTGCTACCGGGACAGGTCCCTCCTACGAGCAGTACTTC
CASSATGTGPSYEQYF
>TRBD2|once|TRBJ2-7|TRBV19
TGTGCCACCAGGGGCGGTGCGGGAGGACCTCACTCCTACGAGCAGTACTTC
CATRGGAGGPHSYEQYF
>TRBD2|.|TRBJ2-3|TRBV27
TGTGCCAGCAGCTTTGTCCAAGCTAGCGGGGAGGGAGATACGCAGTATTTT
CASSFVQASGEGDTQYF
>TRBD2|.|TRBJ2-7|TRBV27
TGTGCCAGCGGTCGCCCCGGGACTAGCGGGAGCTACGAGCAGTACTTC
CASGRPGTSGSYEQYF
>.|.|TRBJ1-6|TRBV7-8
TGTGCCAGCAGCTTGAGCTCCTATAATTCACCCCTCCACTTT
CASSLSSYNSPLHF
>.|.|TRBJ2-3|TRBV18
TGTGCCAGCTCACCCAACACAGATACGCAGTATTTT
CASSPNTDTQYF
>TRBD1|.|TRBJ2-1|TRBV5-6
TGTGCCAGCAGCTTGATCGGACAGGGATACTTGAATGAGCAGTTCTTC
CASSLIGQGYLNEQFF
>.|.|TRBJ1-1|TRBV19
TGTGCCAGTAGTATGGAGGGGCTGGTACTGGCTTTCTTT
CASSMEGLVLAFF
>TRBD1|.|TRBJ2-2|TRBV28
TGTGCCAGCATGGGACAGGGTCACACCGGGGAGCTGTTTTTT
CASMGQGHTGELFF
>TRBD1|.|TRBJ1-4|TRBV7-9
TGTGCCAGCAGCCTCCAACAGGGGCCTAATGAAAAACTGTTTTTT
CASSLQQGPNEKLFF
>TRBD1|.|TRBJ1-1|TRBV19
TGTGCCAGTAGTATACGGACAGGGCGGACTGAAGCTTTCTTT
CASSIRTGRTEAFF
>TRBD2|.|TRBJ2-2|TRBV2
TGTGCCTGGCAAAAGGATCTAGCGGGGGGGCGTGGCACCGGGGAGCTGTTTTTT
CAWQKDLAGGRGTGELFF
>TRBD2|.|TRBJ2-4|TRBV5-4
TGTGCCAGCAGCCGGGGACTAGCGGGAGCCAAAAACATTCAGTACTTC
CASSRGLAGAKNIQYF